This TCR beta chain was found in a study of T cells after yellow fever vaccination (dated by TCRdb to the late 2010s). Turning to the overall study: The SMART-Seq v4 Ultra Low Input RNA kit was used to prepare libraries from fractions with low cell numbers. To follow T-cell clones before and after primary and booster YFV17D yellow fever vaccination, bulk TCR alpha and beta repertoires were sequenced over time. Blood samples were taken at several timepoints before and after primary and secondary immunization, and bulk PBMC replicates and cell subsets were isolated. The cohort comprised two healthy male donors, one aged 18 to 30 and one aged 30 to 40 years.

What the study reported, not specific to this receptor: FACS-sorted repertoires could contain abundant contaminating clonotypes from the bulk population, so computational filtering was required. Because only two donors were included in the study, the extent to which the findings can be generalized is limited. A small share of clonotypes was detected in both CD4 and CD8 compartments, with the overlap likely arising from convergent recombination. Most clones expanded after primary vaccination (around 96% of CD4 and 88% of CD8) were re-detected after the booster, suggesting that broad memory maintenance occurred. Compared with the primary T-cell response, the secondary T-cell response was weaker but faster, peaking on day 5 rather than day 15.

This clonotype has more than one count but fewer than ten. Its antigen remains undetermined. No clone much larger than this one lies a single base away; base qualities are absent. Instrument used: Illumina NovaSeq 6000. TCR cDNA was synthesized by 5'RACE template switching, through which a universal primer site and unique molecular identifiers were introduced. cDNA synthesis was primed from both the TCR alpha and TCR beta constant segments. Two PCR steps were used to amplify libraries, with sample barcodes and sequencing adapters being added in the second step. Sequencing of libraries was performed on Illumina HiSeq 2500 (2x100 bp) or NovaSeq (2x150 bp). The published analysis was carried out like this. MIGEC handled demultiplexing of reads and collapsing into UMI consensus sequences, while MiXCR performed V(D)J alignment. Vaccine-responding clonotypes were identified with edgeR using replicate PBMC samples, with FDR below 0.01 and a log2 fold change above 5 up to day 15 being required. CD4 or CD8 identity was assigned to each bulk clonotype according to whether the clonotype was present at higher abundance in the sequenced CD4 repertoire or the sequenced CD8 repertoire. Using fastp trimming at Q25 and MiXCR clonotype assembly, TCRdb reanalyzed the public sequencing data and kept in-frame beta chains. For every CDR3 protein sequence, its rows merge into one entry that carries the most common genes and DNA. It is TCRdb's table, rather than the study itself, that gives the V and J calls and clone size. This sample is represented by hundreds of thousands of distinct CDR3 sequences; about 4% of them were singletons. Just under 25% of the sample is held by the ten biggest clonotypes.

Reading the label with the study, this specimen's treatment or condition is: live attenuated yellow fever vaccine strain. Two biological replicates of bulk PBMCs were collected at each blood-draw timepoint. A standard Ficoll-Paque protocol was used to isolate PBMCs from peripheral blood. TriZol was used to extract RNA from bulk PBMCs, from CD4 and CD8 fractions, and from dextramer-positive and dextramer-negative fractions. V drops 0 bases and J drops 1 base, leaving 8 bases in between. The cysteine opens and the phenylalanine closes a CDR3 of 16 amino acids. The only DNA kept is the CDR3, 48 bases in frame from the first base. CDR1 and CDR2 were assigned from the germline V gene (reference sequence) as SGHKS and YYEKEE.

This chain is built from TRBV5-5 and TRBJ2-6; confidence is insufficient to name the D gene. This specimen was PBMCs, taken 5 days after the yellow fever booster vaccination. This clonotype originated in a man between 18 and 29 years old who received the YFV17D yellow fever vaccine. DNA sequence: TGTGCCAGCAGCTTGGAGGTTTGGTCTGGGGCCAACGTCCTGACTTTC. The translation is CASSLEVWSGANVLTF.